The T cell receptor beta chain under discussion was sequenced for a study of PD-L1 blockade in urothelial cancer. Study background: Patients' atezolizumab regimen, 1,200 mg intravenously every 3 weeks, began in about 2014. At 6 weeks and at 3 weeks (second dose) after treatment start, blood was analyzed. Prior regimens of chemotherapy numbered 0 to 3 per patient. Study-wide findings and caveats: Better survival was predicted by below-median pretreatment blood TCR clonality.

About this clone: Its cognate antigen is unknown.

Some clones are missing from TCRdb's copy, which holds only in-frame ones; the method was immunoSEQ multiplex PCR. The repertoire holds 40,000 or so clones, about four fifths seen once, with roughly 6.4% in the top ten. Described time point: pretreatment peripheral blood. CDR3 size: 13 residues. The germline V and J ends were trimmed by 0 bases and 5 bases, with 5 bases remaining between them. Per the germline V gene, CDR1 is SGDLS and CDR2 is YYNGEE. The genes are TRBV9 and TRBJ2-2, with D unclear. This receptor was identified in a man between 60 and 70 years old with urothelial cancer. This sample comprised PBMCs, obtained around atezolizumab (anti-PD-L1) treatment. CDR3 nucleotides: TGTGCCAGCAGCGTAGTACAGACCGGGGAGCTGTTTTTT. Translated, it gives CASSVVQTGELFF. Full variable domain (remainder filled in from reference TRBV9 and TRBJ2-2): DSGVTQTPKHLITATGQRVTLRCSPRSGDLSVYWYQQSLDQGLQFLIQYYNGEERAKGNILERFSAQQFPDLHSELNLSSLELGDSALYFCASSVVQTGELFFGEGSRLTVL.